This TCR beta chain stems from a study of regulatory T cells in long-lasting Graves disease. This clonotype was detected ten times or more. The antigen is undetermined. Combining iRepertoire HTBI primers with Arm-PCR of CDR3 regions, the authors built TCR beta libraries. TCRdb fed the multiplex PCR reads into MiXCR, producing one record per CDR3 protein. Here the sample spans 400,000 to 500,000 distinct CDR3 sequences, about 21% being singletons. Study-level findings and limits: For persistent Graves' patients, TCR diversity was lower than for newly diagnosed ones.

This CDR3 has 13 residues. Trimming stripped 5 bases from V and 8 bases from J, with 15 bases between. Per germline, CDR1 SGHAT and CDR2 FQNNGV. The time point was: persistent/refractory GD, antithyroid drugs over 5 years with positive TRAb. The TCR library used RNA extracted from PBMCs. It was American Thyroid Association guidelines that determined Graves' disease diagnosis. The input for sequencing was peripheral blood mononuclear cells (PBMCs), taken when the disease was refractory, from a patient treated with antithyroid drugs. The chain links TRBV11-2 to TRBJ1-1, with D perhaps matching TRBD1 (6 bases). The receptor comes from a female donor with Graves disease. The CDR3 spells CASSQNGGPEAFF. The CDR3, as DNA: TGTGCCAGCAGCCAAAACGGGGGGCCAGAAGCTTTCTTT.